What follows are 27 T cell receptor beta chains derived from one specimen sequenced in a study of T cell responses to AZD1222 COVID-19 vaccine. Here immunoSEQ multiplex PCR was the method, and the copy in TCRdb shows in-frame clones only, minus some. The repertoire holds some 130,000 clones, with 70% to 90% as singletons. Sequencing used peripheral blood, obtained on day 0 of AZD1222 vaccination. The receptors stem from an adult in good health.

This clone came up a few times. This rearrangement joins TRBV28 to TRBJ2-1; TRBD1 matches at 12 bases. V shed 6 bases and J 10 bases; nucleotides not matched to a gene: 7. CDR1 and CDR2 from the germline V gene are MDHEN and SYDVKM. The CDR3 totals 14 residues. The CDR3 nucleotides are TGTGCCAGCAGCCCGGGACAGGGGGCAAGGGAGCAGTTCTTC. This encodes CASSPGQGAREQFF.

V and J are TRBV7-2 and TRBJ2-7, with D perhaps matching TRBD1 or TRBD2 (5 bases each). Germline V gene data show CDR1 as SGHTA and CDR2 as FQGNSA. This CDR3 is built from 14 residues. V lost 5 bases to trimming and J lost 3 bases, with 14 bases between them. The CDR3 sequence is CASSPGTAYYEQYF. CDR3 nucleotides: TGTGCCAGCAGCCCGGGGACGGCGTACTACGAGCAGTACTTC.

The V gene is TRBV7-9, the J gene TRBJ1-2; TRBD1 is a possible D gene (5 bases). V lost 2 bases, J lost 6 bases, and 7 bases lay in between. Per germline, CDR1 SEHNR and CDR2 FQNEAQ (reference sequence). The CDR3 covers 12 residues. The CDR3 nucleotides read TGTGCCAGCAGCTTACCAGGGAATGGCTACACCTTC. Its protein is CASSLPGNGYTF.

CDR3 protein: CASIAGGRSNEQFF. CDR3 coding DNA: TGTGCCAGCATCGCGGGGGGGCGAAGCAATGAGCAGTTCTTC. The rearrangement joins TRBV28 to TRBJ2-1, with 9 positions matching TRBD2. There are 14 residues in the CDR3. J gave up 6 bases and V 7 bases, and 7 bases lay outside the gene matches. Germline V gene lookup returns CDR1 MDHEN and CDR2 SYDVKM. Full variable domain (rest looked up from reference TRBV28 and TRBJ2-1): DVKVTQSSRYLVKRTGEKVFLECVQDMDHENMFWYRQDPGLGLRLIYFSYDVKMKEKGDIPEGYSVSREKKERFSLILESASTNQTSMYLCASIAGGRSNEQFFGPGTRLTVL.

The J gene is TRBJ1-3, the V gene TRBV6-5; D remains unclear. The germline V and J ends were trimmed by 2 bases and 4 bases, with 6 bases remaining between them. CDR1 and CDR2 (germline): MNHEY, SVGAGI. The CDR3 is 13 residues long. CDR3 bases: TGTGCCAGCAGTTACACGGGAGGAAACACCATATATTTT. It yields the protein CASSYTGGNTIYF.

This chain links TRBV3-1 (or the pseudogene TRBV3-2) with TRBJ2-6, with D tentatively TRBD2 (6 bases). Per germline, CDR1 LGHDT and CDR2 YNNKEL (reference sequence). V was cut by 4 bases and J by 3 bases, with 7 bases left in between. CDR3 length equals 14 residues. As DNA, the CDR3 is TGTGCCAGCAGCCGGAGGGATGGGGCCAACGTCCTGACTTTC. Protein product: CASSRRDGANVLTF.

The chain is built from TRBV13 and TRBJ2-4, with 9 bases fitting TRBD2. The CDR3 contains 17 residues. CDR1 is PRHDT and CDR2 is FYEKMQ in the germline V gene (reference sequence). Germline trimming cut 1 base from V and 6 bases from J; bases unmatched to any gene: 10. CDR3 bases: TGTGCCAGCAGCTTAGTGTTGGCGGGGGGGCACCGAAACATTCAGTACTTC. It yields the protein CASSLVLAGGHRNIQYF.

This sequence joins TRBV27 and TRBJ2-7; D is ambiguous. Germline loops: CDR1 MNHEY, CDR2 SMNVEV (reference sequence). Trimming cost V 0 bases and J 3 bases, with 15 bases left between them. The length of the CDR3 is 16 residues. The CDR3 loop is CASSLSSGQRLYEQYF. The CDR3, as DNA: TGTGCCAGCAGTTTATCCAGTGGGCAGCGCCTCTACGAGCAGTACTTC.

The chain recombines TRBV5-1 with TRBJ2-2; perhaps D is TRBD1 or TRBD2 (6 bases each). V was trimmed by 4 bases and J by 5 bases, leaving 12 bases between them. Germline V gene lookup returns CDR1 SGHRS and CDR2 YFSETQ. The CDR3 spans 14 residues. In nucleotides, the CDR3 is TGCGCCAGCAGCAGGACGGGGGCAACCGGGGAGCTGTTTTTT. Its protein product is CASSRTGATGELFF. The complete variable domain, with remaining parts taken from reference TRBV5-1 and TRBJ2-2, reads KAGVTQTPRYLIKTRGQQVTLSCSPISGHRSVSWYQQTPGQGLQFLFEYFSETQRNKGNFPGRFSGRQFSNSRSEMNVSTLELGDSALYLCASSRTGATGELFFGEGSRLTVL.

This clone was seen just once. This chain connects TRBV6-5 to TRBJ2-7; 10 positions match TRBD1. CDR3 length: 15 amino acids. Germline loops: CDR1 MNHEY, CDR2 SVGAGI. V lost 6 bases to trimming and J lost 5 bases; unmatched junction nucleotides: 10. This CDR3 is CASSRAGTGAHEQYF. In nucleotides, the CDR3 is TGTGCCAGCAGCCGCGCCGGGACAGGGGCCCACGAGCAGTACTTC.

This clone appeared once. The chain links TRBV4-1 to TRBJ2-1; tentatively, D is TRBD2 (6 bases). Germline V gene data show CDR1 as MGHRA and CDR2 as YSYEKL. This CDR3 contains 13 residues. V was shortened by 4 bases and J by 10 bases, with 14 bases between the two germline ends. The CDR3 DNA follows: TGCGCCAGCAGCCCCTTGGTGGCGGGGGAGCAGTTCTTC. Protein product: CASSPLVAGEQFF.

The chain is built from TRBV18 and TRBJ1-1, with TRBD1 as a possible D gene (5 bases). The V gene's germline CDR1 is KGHSH and CDR2 LQKENI. V was cut by 2 bases and J by 1 base, with 14 bases left in between. The CDR3 contains 16 residues. CDR3 sequence reads: CASSPITGGGNTEAFF. CDR3 DNA sequence: TGTGCCAGCTCACCAATTACGGGGGGTGGGAACACTGAAGCTTTCTTT.

V gene TRBV5-1 combines with J gene TRBJ1-1; tentatively, D is TRBD1 (5 bases). Germline assignment: CDR1 SGHRS and CDR2 YFSETQ. Trimming took 4 bases from V and 3 from J, leaving 19 bases between them. The length of the CDR3 is 16 residues. The CDR3 loop reads CASSPRVGGEDTEAFF. The CDR3 DNA sequence: TGCGCCAGCAGCCCCCGGGTTGGGGGAGAGGACACTGAAGCTTTCTTT.

The V gene is TRBV4-3, the J gene TRBJ1-6; no definite D call. Germline-derived CDR1 and CDR2 are LGHNA and YSLEER. The V and J ends lost 5 bases and 7 bases respectively, with 21 bases between them. The CDR3 has 17 residues. The CDR3 nucleotides are TGCGCCAGCAGCTCCAATAGAGCCTCCGACTCAAATTCACCCCTCCACTTT. Protein product: CASSSNRASDSNSPLHF.

The chain employs TRBV6-5 and TRBJ2-7; 8 bases agree with TRBD1. Germline V gene sequence: CDR1 MNHEY, CDR2 SVGAGI. CDR3 length equals 12 residues. Trimming cost V 10 bases and J 2 bases; bases outside gene matches: 4. The CDR3 here is CATRGQTYEQYF. The CDR3 region has the DNA TGTGCCACCAGGGGGCAAACCTACGAGCAGTACTTC.

The chain has TRBV28 and TRBJ2-3, with 11 bases identical to TRBD2. There are 15 residues in the CDR3. Germline-derived CDR1 and CDR2 are MDHEN and SYDVKM. V lost 6 bases, J lost 6 bases, and 8 bases stayed unmatched. CDR3 residues: CASSPLAGVADTQYF. The DNA for the CDR3 is TGTGCCAGCAGCCCACTAGCGGGGGTGGCCGATACGCAGTATTTT. The entire variable domain, with the rest obtained from reference TRBV28 and TRBJ2-3, is as follows: DVKVTQSSRYLVKRTGEKVFLECVQDMDHENMFWYRQDPGLGLRLIYFSYDVKMKEKGDIPEGYSVSREKKERFSLILESASTNQTSMYLCASSPLAGVADTQYFGPGTRLTVL.

This chain uses TRBV5-4 with TRBJ2-3, with D tentatively TRBD2 (6 bases). The CDR3 sequence is 16 residues long. Trimming cost V 0 bases and J 6 bases, with 17 bases left between them. Germline values: CDR1 SGHNT, CDR2 YYREEE (reference sequence). The CDR3 DNA follows: TGTGCCAGCAGCTTGGCTTCGGGGAGGTACTTGGATACGCAGTATTTT. It is translated as CASSLASGRYLDTQYF.

The J gene is TRBJ1-3, the V gene TRBV6-5; D is uncertain. The germline gives CDR1 MNHEY, CDR2 SVGAGI. CDR3 length: 12 amino acids. Trimming took 10 bases from V and 1 from J, leaving 8 bases between them. The CDR3 protein is CATGRSGNTIYF. The CDR3 DNA reads TGTGCCACCGGGCGATCTGGAAACACCATATATTTT.

The genes are TRBV4-3 and TRBJ1-4, with a weak D call TRBD1 (5 bases). Germline assignment: CDR1 LGHNA and CDR2 YSLEER. The CDR3 runs to 15 residues. Trimming removed 1 base from V and 5 bases from J, with 11 bases in between. The CDR3 region is CASSQGQGANEKLFF. In nucleotides, the CDR3 is TGCGCCAGCAGCCAAGGGCAGGGTGCCAATGAAAAACTGTTTTTT.

The gene calls are TRBV11-2 and TRBJ2-1; TRBD1 matches 8 bases. This CDR3 is built from 14 residues. Per germline, CDR1 SGHAT and CDR2 FQNNGV. The V gene end was trimmed by 4 bases and the J gene end by 9 bases; junction bases not matched to a gene: 8. In DNA, the CDR3 is TGTGCCAGCAGCTATTGGGACAGGCCCCTTGAGCAGTTCTTC. Translating it yields CASSYWDRPLEQFF.

The table lists this clone with a count of one. The rearrangement links TRBV7-6 to TRBJ2-2; 10 bases map to TRBD2. Germline loops: CDR1 SGHVS, CDR2 FNYEAQ. Trimming took 1 base from V and 3 from J; bases not matched to a gene: 2. The CDR3 length is 16 residues. The CDR3 loop is CASSLVSGGYTGELFF. For the CDR3, the DNA is TGTGCCAGCAGCTTAGTTAGCGGGGGGTACACCGGGGAGCTGTTTTTT.

V usage is TRBV11-1 and J usage is TRBJ2-1, with 10 bases identical to TRBD2. Germline V CDR1 and CDR2: SGHAT, FQDESV (reference sequence). V lost 5 bases, J lost 3 bases, and 4 bases stayed unmatched. The CDR3 length is 15 residues. DNA of the CDR3: TGTGCCAGCAGCCTACTAGCGGGGATCTACAATGAGCAGTTCTTC. It encodes CASSLLAGIYNEQFF.

The count of this clone is one. The rearrangement uses TRBV6-1 and TRBJ1-5; weak D call: TRBD1 (5 bases). CDR3 length equals 18 residues. CDR1 and CDR2 from the germline V gene are MNHNS and SASEGT. V was shortened by 1 base and J by 4 bases, with 20 bases between the two germline ends. The chain's CDR3 is CASSEGIMGGSINQPQHF. In DNA, the CDR3 is TGTGCCAGCAGTGAAGGGATTATGGGGGGTTCGATTAATCAGCCCCAGCATTTT.

V usage is TRBV4-3 and J usage is TRBJ2-1; D unclear. V was trimmed by 5 bases and J by 10 bases, leaving 15 bases between them. The CDR3 consists of 13 residues. CDR1 and CDR2 (germline): LGHNA, YSLEER. The CDR3 here is CASSGLKGREQFF. For the CDR3, the DNA is TGCGCCAGCAGCGGGCTGAAGGGCCGCGAGCAGTTCTTC.

The rearrangement joins TRBV28 to TRBJ1-4; tentatively, D is TRBD1 (6 bases). The CDR3 covers 14 residues. The V end was cut by 6 bases, the J end by 5 bases, with 13 bases between. In germline, CDR1 is MDHEN, CDR2 SYDVKM. The CDR3 is CASSYQGGNEKLFF. The CDR3 bases are TGTGCCAGCAGCTATCAAGGGGGGAATGAAAAACTGTTTTTT.

The rearrangement links TRBV7-2 to TRBJ1-4; no definite D call. Trimming took 7 bases from V and 4 from J, leaving 13 bases between them. This CDR3 has 14 amino acids. The germline V gene has CDR1 SGHTA and CDR2 FQGNSA. CDR3 coding DNA: TGTGCCAGCACCCCCTGGGCCGGTAATGAAAAACTGTTTTTT. It translates to CASTPWAGNEKLFF.

This chain uses TRBV18 with TRBJ1-1, with D possibly TRBD1 on 5 matching bases. V gave up 0 bases and J gave up 5 bases, with 25 bases separating them. Per the germline V gene, CDR1 is KGHSH and CDR2 is LQKENI. The CDR3 consists of 19 residues. The CDR3 DNA follows: TGTGCCAGCTCACCACCTAAGGGTAGTAAGTTTGGGGGTGGTACTGAAGCTTTCTTT. Translated: CASSPPKGSKFGGGTEAFF.